This TCR beta chain was sequenced for a study of blood T cells in healthy people across ages. About the research overall: Using template switching, researchers captured about one barcoded beta molecule for each two T cells.

The authors ran a second PCR of roughly 6 to 12 cycles using a sample-barcoded 5' primer and a J-beta primer mix. TCRdb passed the 5' RACE reads through MiXCR, listing each CDR3 protein once. The sample carries around 800,000 distinct CDR3 sequences, around 43% recorded once. CDR3 size: 16 residues. CDR1 and CDR2 from the germline V gene are MDHEN and SYDVKM. V dropped 3 bases and J dropped 5 bases, with 17 bases sitting between them. Sequencing input: blood. This clonotype was sampled from a man in his sixties in good health. The chain is built from TRBV28 and TRBJ1-5; TRBD1 is a possible D gene (5 bases). CDR3 DNA sequence: TGTGCCAGCAGTTTTTGGGGGGGTAGTAAGGATCAGCCCCAGCATTTT. Translation: CASSFWGGSKDQPQHF.